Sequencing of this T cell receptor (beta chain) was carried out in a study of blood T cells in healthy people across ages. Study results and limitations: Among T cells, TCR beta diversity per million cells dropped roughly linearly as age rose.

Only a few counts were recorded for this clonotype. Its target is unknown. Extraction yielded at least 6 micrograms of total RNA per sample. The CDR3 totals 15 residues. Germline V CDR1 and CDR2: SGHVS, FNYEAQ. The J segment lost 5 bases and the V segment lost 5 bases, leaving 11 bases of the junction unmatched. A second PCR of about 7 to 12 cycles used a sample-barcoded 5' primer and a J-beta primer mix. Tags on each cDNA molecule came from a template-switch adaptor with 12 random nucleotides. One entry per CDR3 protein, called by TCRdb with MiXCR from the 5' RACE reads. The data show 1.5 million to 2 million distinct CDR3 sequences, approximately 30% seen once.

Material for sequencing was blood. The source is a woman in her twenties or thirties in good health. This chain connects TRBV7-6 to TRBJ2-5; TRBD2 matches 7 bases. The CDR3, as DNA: TGTGCCAGCAGCCCTGGGGGGGGAGACGGGGAGACCCAGTACTTC. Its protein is CASSPGGGDGETQYF. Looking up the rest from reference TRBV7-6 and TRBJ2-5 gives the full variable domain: GAGVSQSPRYKVTKRGQDVALRCDPISGHVSLYWYRQALGQGPEFLTYFNYEAQQDKSGLPNDRFSAERPEGSISTLTIQRTEQRDSAMYRCASSPGGGDGETQYFGPGTRLLVL.